Sequencing of this T cell receptor (beta chain) was carried out in a study of T cell repertoires in cytomegalovirus infection. Study in general: As its CMV epitopes, the study selected recently identified HLA-C-restricted and well-studied HLA-B-restricted targets. Matching HLA type and CMV infection were both indicated by public TCR beta signatures. Findings and limits, study-wide: Carriers of CMV plus the relevant HLA were identified by cumulative public TCR beta family frequency. The study found HLA-C-restricted CMV-specific TCR beta clonotypes dominating the ex vivo response.

The CDR3 length is 16 residues. Trimming pared 1 base from V and 1 base from J, leaving 16 bases between. Germline lookup yields CDR1 GTSNPN and CDR2 SVGIG (reference sequence). Details on this clonotype: Its antigen is currently unknown.

TCRdb analysed the reads with MiXCR anew, one entry per CDR3 protein. This table has under 850,000 distinct CDR3 sequences, around 35% appearing once. The source is a human donor in good health (CMV status not recorded). Some clones in this sample may be carry-over from other donors' samples. Here the sequenced sample was cultured PBMCs, taken from culture after CMV antigen stimulation. V gene TRBV30 combines with J gene TRBJ1-1; D is perhaps TRBD1 (6 bases). The CDR3 coding sequence is TGTGCCTGGAGTGACAGGGCTTTCGGGGAGAACACTGAAGCTTTCTTT. It yields the protein CAWSDRAFGENTEAFF.